The T cell receptor beta chain under discussion was sequenced for a study of identical twins. Comment on this clonotype: Its specificity is not known.

Every sampled donor was Caucasian and healthy. Study results and limitations: Models underestimated TCR alpha sharing (out-of-frame) in monozygotic twins. Clonotypes of the beta chain that were abundant in cord blood carried fewer insertions (memory repertoires showed none).

A universal primer site was incorporated via template switching, and the cDNA contained unique molecular identifiers. In TCRdb, the 5' RACE reads were re-called with MiXCR into one record per CDR3 protein. The sample has over 550,000 distinct CDR3 sequences, 7.1% seen once; the top ten hold roughly 1.5%. The CDR3 runs to 15 residues. V gave up 8 bases and J gave up 0 bases; unmatched junction bases: 6. Germline V gene data show CDR1 as SGHRS and CDR2 as YFSETQ. These data also featured in a second study, about yellow fever vaccine responses in identical twins.

The V gene is TRBV5-1, the J gene TRBJ2-2; 8 nucleotides agree with TRBD2. The sequenced material came from PBMCs. This clonotype originated in a woman aged 18-29 years in good health. This chain's CDR3 is CASETGGSNTGELFF. CDR3 in DNA: TGCGCCAGTGAAACGGGGGGGTCGAACACCGGGGAGCTGTTTTTT.